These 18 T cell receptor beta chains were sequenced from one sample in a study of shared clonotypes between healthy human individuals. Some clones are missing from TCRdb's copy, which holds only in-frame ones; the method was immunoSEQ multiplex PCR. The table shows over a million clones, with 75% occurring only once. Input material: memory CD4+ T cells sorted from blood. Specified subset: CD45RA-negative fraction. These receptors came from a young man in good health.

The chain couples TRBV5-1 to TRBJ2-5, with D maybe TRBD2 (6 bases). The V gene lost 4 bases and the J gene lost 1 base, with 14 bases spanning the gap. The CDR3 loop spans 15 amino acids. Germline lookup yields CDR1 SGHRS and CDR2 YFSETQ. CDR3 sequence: CASSRGFSGQETQYF. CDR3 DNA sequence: TGCGCCAGCAGCCGGGGGTTTAGCGGCCAAGAGACCCAGTACTTC.

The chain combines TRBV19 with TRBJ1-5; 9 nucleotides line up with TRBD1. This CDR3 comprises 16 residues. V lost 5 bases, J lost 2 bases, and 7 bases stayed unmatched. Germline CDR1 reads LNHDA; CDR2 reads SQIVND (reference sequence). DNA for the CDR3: TGTGCCAGTAGTCATCCGGGACAGGGCGGCAATCAGCCCCAGCATTTT. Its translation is CASSHPGQGGNQPQHF.

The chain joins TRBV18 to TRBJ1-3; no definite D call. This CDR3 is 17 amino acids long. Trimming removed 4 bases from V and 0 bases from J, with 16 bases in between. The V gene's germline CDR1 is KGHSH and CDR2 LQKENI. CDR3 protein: CASSQNSPSDSGNTIYF. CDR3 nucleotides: TGTGCCAGCTCACAAAACAGCCCCTCAGACTCTGGAAACACCATATATTTT.

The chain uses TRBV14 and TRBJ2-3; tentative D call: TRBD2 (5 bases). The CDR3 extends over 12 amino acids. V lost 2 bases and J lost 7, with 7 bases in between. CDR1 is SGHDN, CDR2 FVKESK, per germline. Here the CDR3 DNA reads TGTGCCAGCAGCCAATCGGGGAATACGCAGTATTTT. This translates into CASSQSGNTQYF.

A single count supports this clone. CDR3 sequence (DNA): TGTGCCAGCAGTGAGGAGGGGGGGATCAACACTGAAGCTTTCTTT. Its translation is CASSEEGGINTEAFF. The rearrangement joins TRBV6-1 to TRBJ1-1, with TRBD1 as a possible D gene (6 bases). V lost 3 bases and J lost 2, with 13 bases in between. Germline loops: CDR1 MNHNS, CDR2 SASEGT. The CDR3 runs 15 residues.

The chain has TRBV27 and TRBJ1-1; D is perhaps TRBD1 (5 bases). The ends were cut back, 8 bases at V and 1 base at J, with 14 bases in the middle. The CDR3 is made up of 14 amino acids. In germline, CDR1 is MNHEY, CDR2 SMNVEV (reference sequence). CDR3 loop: CASASGGTNTEAFF. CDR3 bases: TGTGCCAGCGCCTCGGGGGGGACGAACACTGAAGCTTTCTTT.

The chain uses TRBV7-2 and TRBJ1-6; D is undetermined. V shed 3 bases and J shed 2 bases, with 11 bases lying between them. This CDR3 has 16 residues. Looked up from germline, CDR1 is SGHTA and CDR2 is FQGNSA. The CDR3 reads CASSFGSTAYNSPLHF. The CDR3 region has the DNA TGTGCCAGCAGCTTCGGCAGTACAGCCTATAATTCACCCCTCCACTTT. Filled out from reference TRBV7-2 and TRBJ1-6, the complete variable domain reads GAGVSQSPSNKVTEKGKDVELRCDPISGHTALYWYRQSLGQGLEFLIYFQGNSAPDKSGLPSDRFSAERTGGSVSTLTIQRTQQEDSAVYLCASSFGSTAYNSPLHFGNGTRLTVT.

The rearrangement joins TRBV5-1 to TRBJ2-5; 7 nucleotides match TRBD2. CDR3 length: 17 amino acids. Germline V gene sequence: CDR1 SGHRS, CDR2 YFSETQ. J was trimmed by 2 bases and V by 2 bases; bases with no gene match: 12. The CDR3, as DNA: TGCGCCAGCAGCTTCACACCTCTTGGAGCGGGACAAGAGACCCAGTACTTC. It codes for CASSFTPLGAGQETQYF.

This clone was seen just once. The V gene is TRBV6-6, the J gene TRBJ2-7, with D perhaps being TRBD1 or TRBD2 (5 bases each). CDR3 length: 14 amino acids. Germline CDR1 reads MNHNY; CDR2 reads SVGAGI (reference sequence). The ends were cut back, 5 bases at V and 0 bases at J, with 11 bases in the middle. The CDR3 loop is CASSRDGSSYEQYF. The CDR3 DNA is TGTGCCAGCAGTAGGGACGGAAGCTCCTACGAGCAGTACTTC.

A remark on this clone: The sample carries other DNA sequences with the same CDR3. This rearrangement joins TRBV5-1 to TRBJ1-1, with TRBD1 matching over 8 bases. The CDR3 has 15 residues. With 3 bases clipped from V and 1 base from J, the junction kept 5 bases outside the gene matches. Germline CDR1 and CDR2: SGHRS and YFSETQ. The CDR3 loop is CASSSQGAGNTEAFF. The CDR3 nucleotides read TGCGCCAGCAGCTCTCAGGGGGCAGGGAACACTGAAGCTTTCTTT.

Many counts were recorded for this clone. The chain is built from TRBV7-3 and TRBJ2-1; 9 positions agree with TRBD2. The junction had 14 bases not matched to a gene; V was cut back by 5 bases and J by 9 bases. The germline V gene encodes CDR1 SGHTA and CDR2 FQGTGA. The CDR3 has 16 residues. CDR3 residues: CASSPSPGASGTEQFF. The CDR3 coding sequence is TGTGCCAGCAGCCCTTCCCCGGGGGCTAGCGGGACTGAGCAGTTCTTC.

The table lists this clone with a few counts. Here the CDR3 reads CASSILSQPQHF. The CDR3 DNA sequence: TGTGCCAGTAGTATACTAAGTCAGCCCCAGCATTTT. The chain carries TRBV19 and TRBJ1-5; D call uncertain. The CDR3 covers 12 residues. Deletions cut 2 bases from V and 6 bases from J, with 5 bases between. Germline V gene lookup returns CDR1 LNHDA and CDR2 SQIVND (reference sequence).

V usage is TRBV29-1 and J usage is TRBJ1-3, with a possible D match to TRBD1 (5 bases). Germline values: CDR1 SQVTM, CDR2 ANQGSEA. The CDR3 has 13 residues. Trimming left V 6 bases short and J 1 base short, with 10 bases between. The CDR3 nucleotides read TGCAGCGTCCCCGACAGTTCTGGAAACACCATATATTTT. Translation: CSVPDSSGNTIYF.

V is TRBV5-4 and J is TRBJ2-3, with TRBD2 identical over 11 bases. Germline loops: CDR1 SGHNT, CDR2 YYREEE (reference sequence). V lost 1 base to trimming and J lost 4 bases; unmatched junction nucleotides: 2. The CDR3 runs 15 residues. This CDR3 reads CASSLKLAGADTQYF. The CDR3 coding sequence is TGTGCCAGCAGCTTGAAACTAGCGGGGGCAGATACGCAGTATTTT.

The CDR3 DNA reads as TGTGCCAGCAGTGAAACGCCGGAGATCGCCTACAATGAGCAGTTCTTC. Translating gives CASSETPEIAYNEQFF. This chain uses TRBV2 with TRBJ2-1; no firm D call. CDR3 length equals 16 residues. Per germline, CDR1 SNHLY and CDR2 FYNNEI. Trimming stripped 2 bases from V and 2 bases from J, with 13 bases between. The full variable domain, in which reference TRBV2 and TRBJ2-1 provide the parts outside the CDR3, is EPEVTQTPSHQVTQMGQEVILRCVPISNHLYFYWYRQILGQKVEFLVSFYNNEISEKSEIFDDQFSVERPDGSNFTLKIRSTKLEDSAMYFCASSETPEIAYNEQFFGPGTRLTVL.

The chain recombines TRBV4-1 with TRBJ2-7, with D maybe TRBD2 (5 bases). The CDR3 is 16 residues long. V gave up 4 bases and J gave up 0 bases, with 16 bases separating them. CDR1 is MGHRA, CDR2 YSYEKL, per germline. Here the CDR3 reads CASSRESGTTSYEQYF. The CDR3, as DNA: TGCGCCAGCAGCCGAGAGAGCGGAACTACCTCCTACGAGCAGTACTTC.

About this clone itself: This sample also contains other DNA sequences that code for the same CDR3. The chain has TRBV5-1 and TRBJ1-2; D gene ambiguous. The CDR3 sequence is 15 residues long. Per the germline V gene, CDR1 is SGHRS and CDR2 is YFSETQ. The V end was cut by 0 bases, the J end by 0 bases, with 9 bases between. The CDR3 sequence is CASSLDSPANYGYTF. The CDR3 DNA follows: TGCGCCAGCAGCTTGGACAGCCCAGCTAACTATGGCTACACCTTC.

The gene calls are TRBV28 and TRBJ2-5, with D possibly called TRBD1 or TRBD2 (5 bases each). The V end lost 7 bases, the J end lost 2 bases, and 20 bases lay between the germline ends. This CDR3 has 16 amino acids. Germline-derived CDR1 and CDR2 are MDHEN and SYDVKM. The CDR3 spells CASTGQWAGRQETQYF. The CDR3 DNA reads TGTGCCAGCACCGGCCAGTGGGCAGGGAGACAAGAGACCCAGTACTTC.